This T cell receptor beta chain came from a study of T-cell memory formation after mild COVID-19. Study results and caveats: Of the contracting clones, CD4+ ones lay mainly in CM and EM, and CD8+ ones in EMRA. Whether second-wave clones peaking at day 37 were SARS-CoV-2 specific went unconfirmed.

In TCRdb, the 5' RACE reads were re-called with MiXCR into one record per CDR3 protein. The sample consists of around 180,000 distinct CDR3 sequences, approximately 16% of them appearing once. This clonotype was recorded a few times. The antigen remains unidentified. The CDR3 runs 14 residues. Trimming stripped 3 bases from V and 4 bases from J, with 12 bases between. This sequence was found in an adult woman who had mild COVID-19 (a few samples of this study predate the infection). Cell type and time point are not known. V gene TRBV12-3 or TRBV12-4 combines with J gene TRBJ1-1, with D perhaps matching TRBD1 (6 bases). Sequencing was done on a sample of PBMCs or a T cell subset sorted from them (not recorded which). CDR3 protein: CASSFQGSGTEAFF. Here the CDR3 DNA reads TGTGCCAGCAGTTTTCAGGGGTCGGGCACTGAAGCTTTCTTT.